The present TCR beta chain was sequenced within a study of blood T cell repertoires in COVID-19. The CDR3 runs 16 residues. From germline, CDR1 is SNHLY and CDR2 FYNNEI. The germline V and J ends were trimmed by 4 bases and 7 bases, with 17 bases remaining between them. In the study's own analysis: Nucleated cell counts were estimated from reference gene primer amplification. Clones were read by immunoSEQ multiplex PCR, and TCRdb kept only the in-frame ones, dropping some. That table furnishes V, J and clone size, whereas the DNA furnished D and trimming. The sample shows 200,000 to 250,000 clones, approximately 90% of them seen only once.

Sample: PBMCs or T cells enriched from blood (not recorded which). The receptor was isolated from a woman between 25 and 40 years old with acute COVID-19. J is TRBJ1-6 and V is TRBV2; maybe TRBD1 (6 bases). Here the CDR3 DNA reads TGTGCCAGCAGTGGACCCTCGACAGGCACGAATTCACCCCTCCACTTT. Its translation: CASSGPSTGTNSPLHF.